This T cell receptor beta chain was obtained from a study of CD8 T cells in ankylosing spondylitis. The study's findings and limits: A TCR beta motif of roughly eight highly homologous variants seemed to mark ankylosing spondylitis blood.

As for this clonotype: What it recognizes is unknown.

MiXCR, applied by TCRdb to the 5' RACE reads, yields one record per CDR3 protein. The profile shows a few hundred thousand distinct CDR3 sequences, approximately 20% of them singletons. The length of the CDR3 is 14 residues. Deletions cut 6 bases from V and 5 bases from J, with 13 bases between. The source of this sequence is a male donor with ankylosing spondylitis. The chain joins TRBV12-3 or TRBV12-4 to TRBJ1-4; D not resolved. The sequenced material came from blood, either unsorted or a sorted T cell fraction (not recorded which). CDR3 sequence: CASRARANNEKLFF. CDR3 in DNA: TGTGCCAGCAGGGCCCGGGCCAACAATGAAAAACTGTTTTTT.